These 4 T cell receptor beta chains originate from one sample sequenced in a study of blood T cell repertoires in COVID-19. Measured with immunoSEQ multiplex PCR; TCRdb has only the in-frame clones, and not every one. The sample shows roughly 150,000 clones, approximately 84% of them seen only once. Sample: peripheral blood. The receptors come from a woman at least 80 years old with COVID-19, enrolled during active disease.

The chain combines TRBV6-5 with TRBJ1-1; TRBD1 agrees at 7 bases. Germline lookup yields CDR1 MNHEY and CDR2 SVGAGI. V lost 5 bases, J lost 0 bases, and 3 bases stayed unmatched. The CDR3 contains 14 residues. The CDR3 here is CASSRTGMNTEAFF. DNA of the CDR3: TGTGCCAGCAGTCGGACAGGAATGAACACTGAAGCTTTCTTT.

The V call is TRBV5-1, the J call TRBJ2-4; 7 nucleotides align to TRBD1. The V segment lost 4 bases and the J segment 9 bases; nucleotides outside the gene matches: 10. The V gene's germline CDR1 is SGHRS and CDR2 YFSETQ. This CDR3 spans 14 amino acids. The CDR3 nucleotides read TGCGCCAGCAGCCCTGGGACAGAGCTTACCATTCAGTACTTC. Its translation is CASSPGTELTIQYF.

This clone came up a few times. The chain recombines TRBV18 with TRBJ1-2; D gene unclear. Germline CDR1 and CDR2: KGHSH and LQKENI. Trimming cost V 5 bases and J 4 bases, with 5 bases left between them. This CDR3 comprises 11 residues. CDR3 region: CASSTGYGYTF. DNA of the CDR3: TGTGCCAGCTCAACGGGCTATGGCTACACCTTC. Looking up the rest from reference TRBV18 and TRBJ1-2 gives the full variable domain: NAGVMQNPRHLVRRRGQEARLRCSPMKGHSHVYWYRQLPEEGLKFMVYLQKENIIDESGMPKERFSAEFPKEGPSILRIQQVVRGDSAAYFCASSTGYGYTFGSGTRLTVV.

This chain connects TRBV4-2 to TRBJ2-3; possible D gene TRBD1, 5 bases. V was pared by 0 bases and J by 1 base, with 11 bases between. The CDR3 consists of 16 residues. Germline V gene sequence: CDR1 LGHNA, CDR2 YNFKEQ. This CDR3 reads CASSQDWQGGTDTQYF. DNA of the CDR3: TGTGCCAGCAGCCAAGATTGGCAGGGCGGCACAGATACGCAGTATTTT.